The 24 T cell receptor beta chains below come from one sample, sequenced in a study of shared clonotypes between healthy human individuals. Using immunoSEQ multiplex PCR, the repertoire was profiled, and TCRdb retains in-frame clones only, with some absent. The sample lists some 2,000,000 clones; 85% to 95% were seen once. The sample taken for sequencing was naive CD4+ T cells sorted from blood. The subset denotes: CD45RA+ positively selected. Every receptor here comes from a man younger than 30 in good health.

V and J are TRBV30 and TRBJ2-3; either TRBD1 or TRBD2 may fit D (6 bases each). This CDR3 is built from 14 residues. V was pared by 1 base and J by 5 bases, with 13 bases between. CDR1 GTSNPN and CDR2 SVGIG come from the germline V gene (reference sequence). This CDR3 reads CAWSDTGRKDTQYF. Written as DNA, the CDR3 is TGTGCCTGGAGTGATACAGGGAGGAAAGATACGCAGTATTTT.

A note on this clone: Other nucleotide sequences from this sample produce the same CDR3. V is TRBV11-2 and J is TRBJ2-3; D unclear. V dropped 5 bases and J dropped 1 base, with 7 bases sitting between them. CDR3 length: 13 residues. Per germline, CDR1 SGHAT and CDR2 FQNNGV. This CDR3 reads CASSPPGTDTQYF. The CDR3 bases are TGTGCCAGCAGCCCCCCGGGCACAGATACGCAGTATTTT.

V usage is TRBV7-6 and J usage is TRBJ1-3; tentatively, D is TRBD1 (5 bases). V lost 5 bases and J lost 0, with 14 bases in between. The CDR3 is 16 residues long. CDR1 is SGHVS, CDR2 FNYEAQ, per germline. CDR3 protein: CASSARVGSSGNTIYF. For the CDR3, the DNA is TGTGCCAGCAGCGCCAGGGTGGGGTCCTCTGGAAACACCATATATTTT.

The V gene is TRBV27, the J gene TRBJ2-3; 9 bases agree with TRBD1. Germline loops: CDR1 MNHEY, CDR2 SMNVEV (reference sequence). The length of the CDR3 is 14 residues. With 6 bases clipped from V and 1 base from J, the junction kept 2 bases outside the gene matches. CDR3 DNA sequence: TGTGCCAGCAGCTGGACAGGGGGCACAGATACGCAGTATTTT. Translated, it gives CASSWTGGTDTQYF.

The chain uses TRBV18 and TRBJ2-7; 7 positions match TRBD1. CDR1 and CDR2 from the germline V gene are KGHSH and LQKENI. Trimming cost V 3 bases and J 0 bases; bases outside gene matches: 5. The length of the CDR3 is 15 residues. The CDR3 nucleotides read TGTGCCAGCTCACCGACAGGGCAGAGCTCCTACGAGCAGTACTTC. Translation: CASSPTGQSSYEQYF.

The rearrangement uses TRBV19 and TRBJ1-5, with D possibly being TRBD1 (6 bases). V was pared by 6 bases and J by 3 bases, with 9 bases between. The CDR3 covers 13 residues. From germline, CDR1 is LNHDA and CDR2 SQIVND (reference sequence). This CDR3 is CASRGGPNQPQHF. The CDR3 coding sequence is TGTGCCAGTAGAGGGGGGCCCAATCAGCCCCAGCATTTT.

The chain is built from TRBV18 and TRBJ1-4; D gene ambiguous. Trimming removed 0 bases at V and 3 bases at J, with 11 bases between. Germline V gives CDR1 KGHSH, CDR2 LQKENI. The CDR3 loop spans 16 amino acids. The CDR3 loop reads CASSPPNGPANEKLFF. DNA for the CDR3: TGTGCCAGCTCACCACCGAACGGACCCGCTAATGAAAAACTGTTTTTT.

The chain joins TRBV11-2 to TRBJ2-3, with D unresolved. Germline values: CDR1 SGHAT, CDR2 FQNNGV. Trimming cost V 5 bases and J 2 bases, with 14 bases left between them. The CDR3 is 15 amino acids. This CDR3 is CASSLGPGTTDTQYF. The CDR3 DNA sequence: TGTGCCAGCAGCCTAGGCCCCGGAACCACAGATACGCAGTATTTT. Looking up the rest from reference TRBV11-2 and TRBJ2-3 gives the full variable domain: EAGVAQSPRYKIIEKRQSVAFWCNPISGHATLYWYQQILGQGPKLLIQFQNNGVVDDSQLPKDRFSAERLKGVDSTLKIQPAKLEDSAVYLCASSLGPGTTDTQYFGPGTRLTVL.

The genes are TRBV11-2 and TRBJ2-3, with D hard to call. Germline V gives CDR1 SGHAT, CDR2 FQNNGV. With 7 bases removed from V and 4 bases from J, the gap between germline ends came to 9 bases. The CDR3 loop spans 12 amino acids. The CDR3 loop is CASTRRADTQYF. CDR3 DNA: TGTGCCAGCACCCGCCGGGCAGATACGCAGTATTTT.

V is TRBV11-3 and J is TRBJ2-5; D is possibly TRBD2 (7 bases). CDR3 length: 16 amino acids. V was cut by 5 bases and J by 3 bases, with 19 bases left in between. Germline V gene lookup returns CDR1 SGHNT and CDR2 YENEEA. For the CDR3, the DNA is TGTGCCAGCAGCAGCAATGACGGGGGGACAAAAGAGACCCAGTACTTC. Its translation: CASSSNDGGTKETQYF. Full variable domain (rest looked up from reference TRBV11-3 and TRBJ2-5): EAGVVQSPRYKIIEKKQPVAFWCNPISGHNTLYWYLQNLGQGPELLIRYENEEAVDDSQLPKDRFSAERLKGVDSTLKIQPAELGDSAVYLCASSSNDGGTKETQYFGPGTRLLVL.

The rearrangement joins TRBV5-1 to TRBJ2-5, with D possibly matching TRBD2 (5 bases). The V and J ends lost 2 bases and 5 bases respectively, with 13 bases between them. The CDR3 runs 14 residues. Germline CDR1 is SGHRS and CDR2 is YFSETQ. CDR3 sequence reads: CASSLSLTGETQYF. As DNA, the CDR3 is TGCGCCAGCAGCTTAAGCTTAACGGGGGAGACCCAGTACTTC.

The rearrangement links TRBV28 to TRBJ1-2; D remains ambiguous. Trimming removed 6 bases from V and 3 bases from J, with 14 bases in between. The CDR3 loop spans 14 amino acids. Germline V gives CDR1 MDHEN, CDR2 SYDVKM. The CDR3 loop is CASRAGTVDYGYTF. The CDR3 DNA sequence: TGTGCCAGCAGGGCCGGTACGGTTGACTATGGCTACACCTTC.

The rearrangement uses TRBV5-4 and TRBJ1-4; 10 bases match TRBD1. V dropped 0 bases and J dropped 8; count of bases not matched to a gene: 4. Germline V gene lookup returns CDR1 SGHNT and CDR2 YYREEE (reference sequence). The CDR3 contains 15 residues. CDR3 in amino acids: CASSLGDRGVEKLFF. The CDR3 region has the DNA TGTGCCAGCAGCTTGGGGGACAGGGGCGTCGAAAAACTGTTTTTT.

This clone has a single count. The chain recombines TRBV15 with TRBJ2-7; 7 bases align to TRBD1. J lost 9 bases, V lost 2 bases, and 4 bases had no gene match. Germline V gene lookup returns CDR1 LNHNV and CDR2 YYDKDF (reference sequence). The CDR3 spans 12 residues. CDR3 DNA sequence: TGTGCCACCAGCAGAAACGACAGGGCGCAGTACTTC. Its protein product is CATSRNDRAQYF.

This sequence joins TRBV5-4 and TRBJ2-3, with 14 bases aligning to TRBD2. CDR1 and CDR2 from the germline V gene are SGHNT and YYREEE (reference sequence). CDR3 length: 18 amino acids. The ends lost 2 bases at V and 4 bases at J; junction bases unmatched: 9. CDR3 nucleotide sequence: TGTGCCAGCAGCTTTGCGGGACTAGCGGGAGTGGTGGCAGATACGCAGTATTTT. Translated, it gives CASSFAGLAGVVADTQYF.

In this sample, this clone turned up once. This rearrangement joins TRBV5-6 to TRBJ1-2; 7 bases line up with TRBD1. Germline V gives CDR1 SGHDT, CDR2 YYEEEE. The CDR3 totals 14 residues. V lost 0 bases to trimming and J lost 6 bases; unmatched junction nucleotides: 5. The CDR3 here is CASSLVWGQNGYTF. The CDR3 region has the DNA TGTGCCAGCAGCTTGGTGTGGGGACAGAATGGCTACACCTTC.

J is TRBJ2-5 and V is TRBV2, with TRBD2 matching 14 bases. In germline, CDR1 is SNHLY, CDR2 FYNNEI. This CDR3 region has 15 residues. Trimming removed 4 bases from V and 2 bases from J; junction bases left unmatched: 0. The CDR3 reads CASSGTSGGQETQYF. For the CDR3, the DNA is TGTGCCAGCAGTGGGACTAGCGGGGGGCAAGAGACCCAGTACTTC.

Regarding this clone: Given a much more abundant clone one base away, this may be a read error. Since no conserved phenylalanine or tryptophan closes the CDR3, a read error is the likely cause. The chain employs TRBV18 and TRBJ1-2; 9 nucleotides align to TRBD1. The CDR3 spans 15 residues. Germline V gives CDR1 KGHSH, CDR2 LQKENI. V dropped 5 bases and J dropped 8; count of bases not matched to a gene: 12. Here the CDR3 reads CASSSPGQGERGYTS. The CDR3 nucleotides read TGTGCCAGCTCATCTCCGGGACAGGGTGAAAGAGGCTACACCTCC.

This clone was observed once. J is TRBJ1-2 and V is TRBV2; D unclear. Germline V gene data show CDR1 as SNHLY and CDR2 as FYNNEI. The CDR3 runs to 14 residues. Trimming removed 1 base at V and 3 bases at J, with 9 bases between. DNA of the CDR3: TGTGCCAGCAGTGAAGAATCGGTGGACTATGGCTACACCTTC. This sequence encodes CASSEESVDYGYTF.

The V gene is TRBV6-1, the J gene TRBJ2-1; D is possibly TRBD2 (6 bases). Trimming left V 1 base short and J 7 bases short, with 11 bases between. This CDR3 spans 14 amino acids. CDR1 is MNHNS and CDR2 is SASEGT in the germline V gene. The CDR3 sequence is CASSEVGRGNEQFF. The DNA of the CDR3 is TGTGCCAGCAGTGAAGTAGGCCGGGGGAATGAGCAGTTCTTC.

V usage is TRBV18 and J usage is TRBJ2-5; D is tentatively TRBD1 or TRBD2 (5 bases each). The CDR3 sequence is 14 residues long. Germline lookup yields CDR1 KGHSH and CDR2 LQKENI. V was shortened by 5 bases and J by 5 bases, with 15 bases between the two germline ends. CDR3 in DNA: TGTGCCAGCTCATCTCAGGGAAGGGAGGAGACCCAGTACTTC. This gives the protein CASSSQGREETQYF.

The chain employs TRBV28 and TRBJ1-5; D remains unclear. With 0 bases removed from V and 6 bases from J, the gap between germline ends came to 9 bases. Germline CDR1 reads MDHEN; CDR2 reads SYDVKM. This CDR3 region has 14 residues. The CDR3, as DNA: TGTGCCAGCAGTTTATGGGGAGTGGGTCAGCCCCAGCATTTT. This encodes CASSLWGVGQPQHF. The full variable domain, in which reference TRBV28 and TRBJ1-5 provide the parts outside the CDR3, is DVKVTQSSRYLVKRTGEKVFLECVQDMDHENMFWYRQDPGLGLRLIYFSYDVKMKEKGDIPEGYSVSREKKERFSLILESASTNQTSMYLCASSLWGVGQPQHFGDGTRLSIL.

The chain has TRBV4-3 and TRBJ2-7; unclear D gene. Germline assignment: CDR1 LGHNA and CDR2 YSLEER. Trimming stripped 0 bases from V and 3 bases from J, with 6 bases between. The CDR3 length is 13 residues. CDR3 DNA: TGCGCCAGCAGCCAAGACCCCCTCTACGAGCAGTACTTC. It yields the protein CASSQDPLYEQYF.

V usage is TRBV6-1 and J usage is TRBJ2-5, with TRBD1 matching over 7 bases. This CDR3 has 14 amino acids. J was trimmed by 2 bases and V by 6 bases; bases with no gene match: 6. Germline V gene data show CDR1 as MNHNS and CDR2 as SASEGT. The CDR3 DNA reads as TGTGCCAGCAGACAGGGGTGGGTTCAAGAGACCCAGTACTTC. Residues: CASRQGWVQETQYF.